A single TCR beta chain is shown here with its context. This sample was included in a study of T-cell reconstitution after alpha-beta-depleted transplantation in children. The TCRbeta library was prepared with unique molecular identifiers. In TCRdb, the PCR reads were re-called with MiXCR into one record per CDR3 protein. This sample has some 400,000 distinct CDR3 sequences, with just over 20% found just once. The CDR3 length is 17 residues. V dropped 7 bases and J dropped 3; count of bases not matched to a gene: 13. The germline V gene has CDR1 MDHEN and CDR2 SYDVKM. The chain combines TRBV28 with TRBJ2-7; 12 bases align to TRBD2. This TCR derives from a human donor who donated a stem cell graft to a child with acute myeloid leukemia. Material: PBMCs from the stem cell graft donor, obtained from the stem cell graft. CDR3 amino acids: CASTLGLAGTLVYEQYF. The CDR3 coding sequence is TGTGCCAGCACCCTCGGACTAGCGGGAACTCTGGTCTACGAGCAGTACTTC.